These 21 T cell receptor beta chains originate from one sample sequenced in a study of T cell changes during pregnancy in multiple sclerosis. Clones were sequenced by immunoSEQ multiplex PCR, and TCRdb holds only the in-frame ones, with some missing. The table shows tens of thousands of clones, with approximately 94% occurring only once. The sequences come from CD4+ T cells from peripheral blood mononuclear cells, collected in the second trimester of pregnancy. These receptor sequences come from a female donor with multiple sclerosis, enrolled in a pregnancy study.

V is TRBV10-2 and J is TRBJ2-3; 14 bases are shared with TRBD2. Germline V CDR1 and CDR2: WSHSY, SAAADI. V lost 2 bases, J lost 3 bases, and 4 bases stayed unmatched. There are 17 residues in the CDR3. Here the CDR3 DNA reads TGCGCCAGCAGTGAGGGACTAGCGGGGGGTAATACAGATACGCAGTATTTT. It codes for CASSEGLAGGNTDTQYF.

The rearrangement uses TRBV28 and TRBJ2-7; no firm D call. CDR3 length equals 11 residues. Germline V gene sequence: CDR1 MDHEN, CDR2 SYDVKM. Trimming stripped 6 bases from V and 3 bases from J, with 6 bases between. The CDR3 bases are TGTGCCAGCAGCCTAATCTACGAGCAGTACTTC. This gives the protein CASSLIYEQYF.

The chain carries TRBV15 and TRBJ2-3; 10 bases map to TRBD2. Germline loops: CDR1 LNHNV, CDR2 YYDKDF (reference sequence). The CDR3 covers 15 residues. The junction had 9 bases not matched to a gene; V was cut back by 8 bases and J by 4 bases. The CDR3 loop reads CATGLAGVGADTQYF. In DNA form, the CDR3 reads TGTGCCACCGGTCTAGCGGGAGTAGGAGCAGATACGCAGTATTTT.

This clone was counted once. The chain combines TRBV30 with TRBJ2-2, with 13 bases lining up with TRBD2. This CDR3 has 19 residues. Trimming cost V 4 bases and J 5 bases; bases outside gene matches: 16. Germline values: CDR1 GTSNPN, CDR2 SVGIG (reference sequence). This CDR3 reads CAWTTIGGLAGARTGELFF. Written as DNA, the CDR3 is TGTGCCTGGACCACCATTGGAGGACTAGCGGGAGCGAGGACCGGGGAGCTGTTTTTT.

This clone was detected only a few times. This chain connects TRBV27 to TRBJ1-1, with D hard to call. The CDR3 consists of 14 residues. Germline lookup yields CDR1 MNHEY and CDR2 SMNVEV (reference sequence). V lost 6 bases and J 3 bases, leaving 14 bases between the germline ends. The CDR3 DNA is TGTGCCAGCAGGATTCAGTTCGGGGACACTGAAGCTTTCTTT. This translates into CASRIQFGDTEAFF.

J is TRBJ1-2 and V is TRBV5-1, with D maybe TRBD1 (5 bases). CDR3 size: 15 residues. Trimming removed 1 base at V and 6 bases at J, with 16 bases between. Germline loops: CDR1 SGHRS, CDR2 YFSETQ. The CDR3 spells CASSLSGSRAHGYTF. The CDR3, as DNA: TGCGCCAGCAGCTTGTCGGGCTCCAGGGCCCATGGCTACACCTTC.

This chain joins TRBV7-2 and TRBJ2-7; TRBD1 matches 11 bases. The germline CDR1 and CDR2 sequences are SGHTA and FQGNSA. The CDR3 is 14 residues long. The ends lost 4 bases at V and 5 bases at J; junction bases unmatched: 4. CDR3 bases: TGTGCCAGCAGCTGGGACAGGGGGTTCAACGAGCAGTACTTC. It yields the protein CASSWDRGFNEQYF.

The CDR3 reads CASSLDPPYEQYF. CDR3 bases: TGTGCCAGCAGCTTAGATCCCCCTTACGAGCAGTACTTC. The gene calls are TRBV7-2 and TRBJ2-7; D not resolved. This CDR3 comprises 13 residues. CDR1 is SGHTA, CDR2 FQGNSA, per germline. The V end lost 1 base, the J end lost 4 bases, and 8 bases lay between the germline ends.

The chain links TRBV29-1 to TRBJ1-1, with D possibly TRBD1 on 6 matching bases. Trimming pared 7 bases from V and 5 bases from J, leaving 17 bases between. Germline V gene data show CDR1 as SQVTM and CDR2 as ANQGSEA. CDR3 size: 13 residues. CDR3 DNA: TGCAGCGCTGAGGGGGGGGGAAGAACTGAAGCTTTCTTT. Residues: CSAEGGGRTEAFF.

This rearrangement joins TRBV4-1 to TRBJ1-6; 7 nucleotides agree with TRBD1. The V and J ends lost 2 bases and 5 bases, in that order; junction bases with no gene match: 3. Germline lookup yields CDR1 MGHRA and CDR2 YSYEKL. The CDR3 consists of 15 residues. The CDR3 loop reads CASSQQGTDNSPLHF. DNA of the CDR3: TGCGCCAGCAGCCAACAAGGGACAGATAATTCACCCCTCCACTTT.

This clone was detected once. The chain couples TRBV19 to TRBJ1-2; TRBD1 matches at 9 bases. This CDR3 spans 13 amino acids. Germline V gene data show CDR1 as LNHDA and CDR2 as SQIVND (reference sequence). With V trimmed by 4 bases and J by 8 bases, 5 bases remained unmatched. CDR3 bases: TGTGCCAGTAGTACGTGGACAGGGGACGGCTACACCTTC. Translated, it gives CASSTWTGDGYTF.

This clone was seen a single time. The genes are TRBV28 and TRBJ2-7; TRBD2 might be the D (6 bases). This CDR3 spans 16 amino acids. The ends were cut back, 5 bases at V and 0 bases at J, with 17 bases in the middle. CDR1 is MDHEN and CDR2 is SYDVKM in the germline V gene. The CDR3 bases are TGTGCCAGCAGTCGCGGTGGGGCGGGGACCTCCTACGAGCAGTACTTC. Translated, it gives CASSRGGAGTSYEQYF.

This chain uses TRBV5-1 with TRBJ2-2; D is uncertain. This CDR3 is 13 amino acids long. With 2 bases removed from V and 3 bases from J, the gap between germline ends came to 5 bases. Germline V gives CDR1 SGHRS, CDR2 YFSETQ. CDR3 DNA: TGCGCCAGCAGCTTTGGAGACACCGGGGAGCTGTTTTTT. Translated, it gives CASSFGDTGELFF.

This sequence joins TRBV6-1 and TRBJ1-2; D gene unclear. V shed 2 bases and J shed 12 bases, with 13 bases lying between them. The CDR3 is 12 residues long. Per the germline V gene, CDR1 is MNHNS and CDR2 is SASEGT. CDR3 sequence (DNA): TGTGCCAGCAGTGAATGGGCAGCGGAACACACCTTC. It specifies CASSEWAAEHTF.

V is TRBV7-9 and J is TRBJ2-2, with 10 bases aligning to TRBD2. The germline gives CDR1 SEHNR, CDR2 FQNEAQ (reference sequence). This CDR3 comprises 19 residues. With 5 bases clipped from V and 4 bases from J, the junction kept 16 bases outside the gene matches. CDR3 sequence reads: CASSQLGSGGPRGTGELFF. In nucleotides, the CDR3 is TGTGCCAGCAGCCAATTGGGTAGCGGGGGGCCGCGGGGCACCGGGGAGCTGTTTTTT.

CDR3 nucleotide sequence: TGTGCCAGCAGCCCAGACAACGGGAGGGCCGGTGAGCAGTTCTTC. It encodes CASSPDNGRAGEQFF. The V and J genes are TRBV9 and TRBJ2-1; 8 bases are a match to TRBD2. CDR1 is SGDLS and CDR2 is YYNGEE in the germline V gene. The CDR3 has 15 amino acids. After removal of 4 bases from V and 9 bases from J, the junction contained 12 bases not matched to a gene.

This chain uses TRBV2 with TRBJ2-6; D is undetermined. Germline CDR1 and CDR2: SNHLY and FYNNEI. V was clipped by 2 bases and J by 0 bases, with 17 bases between them. The CDR3 loop spans 19 amino acids. The CDR3 loop is CASSEIRRGIHSGANVLTF. DNA of the CDR3: TGTGCCAGCAGTGAAATACGGCGCGGAATTCACTCTGGGGCCAACGTCCTGACTTTC.

J is TRBJ1-3 and V is TRBV5-1; D is unresolved. The CDR3 extends over 14 amino acids. The germline V and J ends were trimmed by 0 bases and 0 bases, with 4 bases remaining between them. Germline V gene data show CDR1 as SGHRS and CDR2 as YFSETQ. The CDR3 region has the DNA TGCGCCAGCAGCTTGGAGCCCTCTGGAAACACCATATATTTT. As protein: CASSLEPSGNTIYF.

V is TRBV6-5 and J is TRBJ2-7; 9 bases map to TRBD1. The length of the CDR3 is 14 residues. Germline lookup yields CDR1 MNHEY and CDR2 SVGAGI. J gave up 5 bases and V 5 bases, and 7 bases lay outside the gene matches. CDR3 sequence: CASSVRDRAHEQYF. In DNA form, the CDR3 reads TGTGCCAGCAGTGTCCGGGACAGGGCTCACGAGCAGTACTTC.

The V call is TRBV14, the J call TRBJ2-5, with D unresolved. The germline V and J ends were trimmed by 4 bases and 5 bases, with 14 bases remaining between them. The CDR3 is 14 residues long. Looked up from germline, CDR1 is SGHDN and CDR2 is FVKESK. The CDR3 sequence is CASSPQIAGETQYF. CDR3 coding DNA: TGTGCCAGCAGCCCTCAGATAGCCGGCGAGACCCAGTACTTC. Full variable domain (rest looked up from reference TRBV14 and TRBJ2-5): EAGVTQFPSHSVIEKGQTVTLRCDPISGHDNLYWYRRVMGKEIKFLLHFVKESKQDESGMPNNRFLAERTGGTYSTLKVQPAELEDSGVYFCASSPQIAGETQYFGPGTRLLVL.

The chain joins TRBV5-1 to TRBJ1-1; 9 bases map to TRBD1. Germline CDR1 is SGHRS and CDR2 is YFSETQ. With V trimmed by 4 bases and J by 4 bases, 11 bases remained unmatched. This CDR3 spans 16 amino acids. This CDR3 is CASSQDPTGGPTEAFF. In nucleotides, the CDR3 is TGCGCCAGCAGCCAGGACCCGACAGGGGGACCCACTGAAGCTTTCTTT.